Following are 25 T cell receptor beta chains from one sample sequenced in a study of cytomegalovirus exposure and HLA in healthy donors. In the PCR, 60 Vbeta and 13 Jbeta primers were used. Method: immunoSEQ multiplex PCR; TCRdb's copy keeps in-frame clones and lacks some. The sample consists of approximately 79,000 clones, around 78% of them appearing once. Material: PBMCs. Receptors originate from a middle-aged man in good health and CMV-seronegative.

CDR3: CASKGGGTGNQPQHF. The CDR3 DNA sequence: TGTGCCAGCAAAGGGGGAGGGACAGGGAATCAGCCCCAGCATTTT. The V gene is TRBV6-5, the J gene TRBJ1-5; TRBD1 agrees at 9 bases. CDR3 size: 15 residues. V lost 7 bases and J lost 4; bases outside the gene matches: 8. Germline loops: CDR1 MNHEY, CDR2 SVGAGI.

This chain links TRBV2 with TRBJ2-7; TRBD2 might be the D (6 bases). The germline V and J ends were trimmed by 6 bases and 2 bases, with 14 bases remaining between them. The CDR3 contains 14 residues. Germline CDR1 SNHLY, CDR2 FYNNEI. The CDR3 protein is CASRGGQGTYEQYF. Here the CDR3 DNA reads TGTGCCAGCAGGGGAGGTCAGGGCACCTACGAGCAGTACTTC.

V and J are TRBV11-1 and TRBJ2-6, with D possibly TRBD1 on 6 matching bases. Germline CDR1 is SGHAT and CDR2 is FQDESV (reference sequence). Deletions cut 2 bases from V and 1 base from J, with 12 bases between. The length of the CDR3 is 17 residues. For the CDR3, the DNA is TGTGCCAGCAGCTTAATGAGAGGGGGATCTGGGGCCAACGTCCTGACTTTC. As protein: CASSLMRGGSGANVLTF.

The rearrangement uses TRBV28 and TRBJ1-4; D is possibly TRBD1 (5 bases). The CDR3 is 14 amino acids. V shed 6 bases and J shed 8 bases, with 16 bases lying between them. Looked up from germline, CDR1 is MDHEN and CDR2 is SYDVKM. CDR3 amino acids: CASRRRQTGEKLFF. DNA for the CDR3: TGTGCCAGCAGAAGAAGACAGACCGGCGAAAAACTGTTTTTT.

V gene TRBV5-4 combines with J gene TRBJ2-5; the match to TRBD2 covers 12 bases. Germline assignment: CDR1 SGHNT and CDR2 YYREEE (reference sequence). There are 13 residues in the CDR3. J lost 5 bases, V lost 9 bases, and 5 bases had no gene match. The CDR3 nucleotides are TGTGCCACTCACCTAGCGGGAGGGGAGACCCAGTACTTC. Its protein product is CATHLAGGETQYF.

This rearrangement joins TRBV7-8 to TRBJ1-2, with 7 bases fitting TRBD1. CDR3 length: 11 amino acids. The trim removed 7 bases at V and 7 bases at J, leaving 3 bases unmatched. CDR1 SGHVS and CDR2 FQNEAQ come from the germline V gene. CDR3 DNA sequence: TGTGCCAGCACCCAGGGGGGTGGCTACACCTTC. This sequence encodes CASTQGGGYTF.

The chain has TRBV10-3 and TRBJ2-7; weak D call: TRBD2 (5 bases). The germline V and J ends were trimmed by 1 base and 6 bases, with 16 bases remaining between them. This CDR3 is built from 15 residues. Germline CDR1 ENHRY, CDR2 SYGVKD. The CDR3 nucleotides are TGTGCCATCAGTGAGTTTGGCGGGCGGTCTTCCGAGCAGTACTTC. Its translation: CAISEFGGRSSEQYF.

The chain is built from TRBV15 and TRBJ2-7, with D unresolved. The CDR3 totals 14 residues. Germline CDR1 LNHNV, CDR2 YYDKDF (reference sequence). The V gene lost 0 bases and the J gene lost 2 bases, with 8 bases spanning the gap. The CDR3 DNA is TGTGCCACCAGCAGAGAAAGACTTCCCTACGAGCAGTACTTC. It codes for CATSRERLPYEQYF.

The CDR3 is CASSFQTTGLGEQYF. In DNA, the CDR3 is TGTGCCAGCAGCTTCCAAACGACAGGGTTGGGCGAGCAGTACTTC. The genes are TRBV25-1 and TRBJ2-7, with 7 bases aligning to TRBD1. V lost 6 bases to trimming and J lost 6 bases; unmatched junction nucleotides: 14. This CDR3 has 15 amino acids. Germline assignment: CDR1 MGHDK and CDR2 SYGVNS.

The chain is built from TRBV4-1 and TRBJ2-3, with 7 bases identical to TRBD2. Germline-derived CDR1 and CDR2 are MGHRA and YSYEKL. This CDR3 region has 15 residues. V lost 4 bases and J lost 3; bases outside the gene matches: 7. CDR3 sequence reads: CASSRPAGPTDTQYF. The CDR3 DNA sequence: TGCGCCAGCAGCCGACCAGCGGGGCCGACAGATACGCAGTATTTT.

The chain joins TRBV5-4 to TRBJ2-6; D is unresolved. The CDR3 has 15 residues. In germline, CDR1 is SGHNT, CDR2 YYREEE (reference sequence). Between the trimmed V and J ends, which lost 3 bases and 2 bases, there was a span of 9 bases. In DNA form, the CDR3 reads TGTGCCAGCAGCTCCCCCTTCCCTGGGGCCAACGTCCTGACTTTC. Translation: CASSSPFPGANVLTF. The complete variable domain, with remaining parts taken from reference TRBV5-4 and TRBJ2-6, reads ETGVTQSPTHLIKTRGQQVTLRCSSQSGHNTVSWYQQALGQGPQFIFQYYREEENGRGNFPPRFSGLQFPNYSSELNVNALELDDSALYLCASSSPFPGANVLTFGAGSRLTVL.

The sample holds a few counts of this clone. This chain links TRBV11-3 with TRBJ1-1; the match to TRBD1 covers 8 bases. Germline CDR1 and CDR2: SGHNT and YENEEA. Trimming at V came to 0 bases and at J to 1 base, leaving 4 bases not matched to a gene. The CDR3 is made up of 16 amino acids. The CDR3 DNA reads as TGTGCCAGCAGCTTAGACTCTGGACAGGGGAACACTGAAGCTTTCTTT. Protein sequence: CASSLDSGQGNTEAFF.

This clone was counted a few times. The V gene is TRBV5-1, the J gene TRBJ2-5; weak D call: TRBD2 (5 bases). Trimming took off 7 bases at V and 3 bases at J, with 34 bases between the two ends. CDR1 is SGHRS, CDR2 YFSETQ, per germline. The CDR3 runs 20 residues. DNA of the CDR3: TGCGCCAGCCGTTCGCGGGCGCAGTTGTCTGAAGCAGCGATTAAAGAGACCCAGTACTTC. Translation gives CASRSRAQLSEAAIKETQYF.

The chain has TRBV6-1 and TRBJ2-1, with 13 bases matching TRBD2. J was trimmed by 4 bases and V by 3 bases; bases with no gene match: 3. There are 16 residues in the CDR3. Germline CDR1 reads MNHNS; CDR2 reads SASEGT. CDR3: CASSEGLAGLYNEQFF. The CDR3 DNA follows: TGTGCCAGCAGTGAGGGACTAGCGGGATTGTACAATGAGCAGTTCTTC.

The chain uses TRBV7-8 and TRBJ2-1; TRBD2 is a possible D gene (6 bases). The CDR3 extends over 13 amino acids. Germline CDR1 is SGHVS and CDR2 is FQNEAQ. Trimming cost V 6 bases and J 3 bases, with 9 bases left between them. The CDR3 spells CASRAGLYNEQFF. In nucleotides, the CDR3 is TGTGCCAGCAGAGCGGGCCTCTACAATGAGCAGTTCTTC.

This clone is a singleton in its sample. CDR3 nucleotides: TGTGCCAGCAGTTACAGGACTAGCGGGAGGGGTCACAATGAGCAGTTCTTC. Its protein is CASSYRTSGRGHNEQFF. J is TRBJ2-1 and V is TRBV11-3; 15 bases line up with TRBD2. Trimming removed 6 bases from V and 5 bases from J; junction bases left unmatched: 8. Germline V lookup: CDR1 SGHNT, CDR2 YENEEA. This CDR3 comprises 17 residues.

The rearrangement links TRBV27 to TRBJ1-5; weak D call: TRBD1 (6 bases). V was pared by 5 bases and J by 4 bases, with 15 bases between. Germline CDR1 MNHEY, CDR2 SMNVEV (reference sequence). The CDR3 consists of 15 residues. CDR3 region: CASSPLPDSNQPQHF. CDR3 DNA sequence: TGTGCCAGCAGTCCCCTACCGGACAGTAATCAGCCCCAGCATTTT.

This clone was counted between two and nine times. The gene calls are TRBV6-5 and TRBJ2-1, with D perhaps TRBD2 (6 bases). The CDR3 has 14 amino acids. Trimming removed 2 bases at V and 6 bases at J, with 11 bases between. CDR1 MNHEY and CDR2 SVGAGI come from the germline V gene. The CDR3 DNA reads as TGTGCCAGCAGTTACGTCGGGGAGGTCAATGAGCAGTTCTTC. This gives the protein CASSYVGEVNEQFF.

V gene TRBV7-3 combines with J gene TRBJ2-2; possible D gene TRBD1, 5 bases. This CDR3 spans 16 amino acids. Germline-derived CDR1 and CDR2 are SGHTA and FQGTGA. Trimming removed 1 base from V and 4 bases from J, with 13 bases in between. CDR3 sequence (DNA): TGTGCCAGCAGCTTAATTCCGCAGGGCCGCACCGGGGAGCTGTTTTTT. Translation: CASSLIPQGRTGELFF.

This clone has more than one count but fewer than ten. V gene TRBV19 combines with J gene TRBJ2-3; possible D gene TRBD1, 6 bases. The CDR3 loop spans 14 amino acids. Germline V CDR1 and CDR2: LNHDA, SQIVND (reference sequence). Between the trimmed V and J ends, which lost 5 bases and 2 bases, there was a span of 11 bases. CDR3 in DNA: TGTGCCAGTAGTGGACAGACTTCCACAGATACGCAGTATTTT. Protein product: CASSGQTSTDTQYF.

This chain uses TRBV27 with TRBJ2-5; weak D call: TRBD2 (5 bases). The CDR3 contains 13 residues. The germline V and J ends were trimmed by 4 bases and 3 bases, with 9 bases remaining between them. Germline V gene sequence: CDR1 MNHEY, CDR2 SMNVEV (reference sequence). DNA for the CDR3: TGTGCCAGCAGTTCGAGGGTAAAAGAGACCCAGTACTTC. This codes for CASSSRVKETQYF.

This clone occurred once. V and J are TRBV12-5 and TRBJ2-1; the D is unclear. This CDR3 comprises 12 residues. Per germline, CDR1 LGHNT and CDR2 FRNRAP. Deletions cut 2 bases from V and 10 bases from J, with 9 bases between. This CDR3 is CASGLFPMEQFF. For the CDR3, the DNA is TGTGCTAGTGGTTTGTTTCCTATGGAGCAGTTCTTC.

This sequence joins TRBV6-5 and TRBJ1-2; perhaps TRBD1 as D (6 bases). This CDR3 contains 13 residues. V lost 7 bases and J 8 bases, leaving 17 bases between the germline ends. The germline CDR1 and CDR2 sequences are MNHEY and SVGAGI. The CDR3 spells CASTNGQSSGYTF. The CDR3 DNA reads as TGTGCCAGCACCAACGGACAGTCATCGGGCTACACCTTC.

The V call is TRBV9, the J call TRBJ2-5; maybe TRBD1 (5 bases). CDR1 SGDLS and CDR2 YYNGEE come from the germline V gene. Trimming shortened V by 4 bases and J by 3 bases, and 13 bases separated the two germline ends. This CDR3 spans 14 amino acids. The DNA of the CDR3 is TGTGCCAGCAGCACTCAGGGTCTGGAAGAGACCCAGTACTTC. Its protein product is CASSTQGLEETQYF. The full variable domain, rest sourced from reference TRBV9 and TRBJ2-5, is DSGVTQTPKHLITATGQRVTLRCSPRSGDLSVYWYQQSLDQGLQFLIQYYNGEERAKGNILERFSAQQFPDLHSELNLSSLELGDSALYFCASSTQGLEETQYFGPGTRLLVL.

This sequence joins TRBV7-9 and TRBJ1-5; the D is unclear. Germline CDR1 reads SEHNR; CDR2 reads FQNEAQ (reference sequence). The CDR3 is 15 amino acids. V gave up 0 bases and J gave up 2 bases, with 8 bases separating them. CDR3 in DNA: TGTGCCAGCAGCTTAGCGTCTACAGGCAATCAGCCCCAGCATTTT. It codes for CASSLASTGNQPQHF.